The rows below give T cell receptor beta chains drawn from one sample of a study of regulatory T cells in long-lasting Graves disease. A single record per CDR3 protein comes from TCRdb applying MiXCR to the multiplex PCR reads. Counted here are roughly 700,000 distinct CDR3 sequences, about 32% occurring once; the ten biggest clones make up 42%. The input for sequencing was peripheral blood mononuclear cells (PBMCs), taken when the disease was refractory, from a patient treated with antithyroid drugs. The receptors here all came from a female donor with Graves disease. Each CDR3 is given with its conserved first and last residue. A D gene is named only where the DNA matches it firmly. The size field is filled for only some rows; it gives once, few, many or a size class.

NA	NA	TRBV30	TRBJ2-2	TGTGCCTGGAGTGTTCGGGATCAGGTCCGTGTTGTCCGGTGGAGCGGGGAGCTGTTTTTT	CAWSVRDQVRVVRWSGELFF
NA	few	TRBV28	TRBJ1-2	TGTGCCAGCAGCGGACTAGGACGCCACAACTATGGCTACACCTTC	CASSGLGRHNYGYTF
NA	NA	TRBV19	TRBJ1-1	TGTGCCAGTAGTACAGGGGCCGCGAACACTGAAGCTTTCTTT	CASSTGAANTEAFF
NA	NA	TRBV5-1	TRBJ2-2	TGCGCCAGCAGCTTCAGGGAACCCACCGGGGAGCTGTTTTTT	CASSFREPTGELFF
TRBD1	few	TRBV6-5	TRBJ1-6	TGTGCCAGCAGTTACAATACAGGGGGCTGGAATTCACCCCTCCACTTT	CASSYNTGGWNSPLHF
NA	few	TRBV12-3/TRBV12-4	TRBJ1-6	TGTGCCAGCAGTCGCACCGGGGTGAATTCACCCCTCCACTTT	CASSRTGVNSPLHF
NA	few	TRBV12-3/TRBV12-4	TRBJ1-3	TGTGCCAGCAGTTTGGCAGGGGAACGAAACACCATATATTTT	CASSLAGERNTIYF
NA	NA	TRBV10-3	TRBJ2-7	TGTGCCATCGGCCCCAGTACCTACGAGCAGTACTTC	CAIGPSTYEQYF
NA	NA	TRBV3-1	TRBJ1-1	TGTGCCAGCAGCCAAGAATTGGTACTGAACACTGAAGCTTTCTTT	CASSQELVLNTEAFF
NA	NA	TRBV4-1	TRBJ1-4	TGCGCCAGCAGCCAAGGGTTCGAAAGAGTTGGTGAAAAACTGTTTTTT	CASSQGFERVGEKLFF
NA	few	TRBV12-3/TRBV12-4	TRBJ1-1	TGTGCCAGCCAGCAGGGAACAATGAACACTGAAGCTTTCTTT	CASQQGTMNTEAFF
NA	NA	TRBV6-6	TRBJ1-1	TGTGCCGGCAGTTCAGGGACTGAAGCTTTCTTT	CAGSSGTEAFF
TRBD1	NA	TRBV29-1	TRBJ2-7	TGCAGCGTCGGGGACAGGACGACCTACGAGCAGTACTTC	CSVGDRTTYEQYF
NA	NA	TRBV19	TRBJ1-2	TGTGCCAGTACCTCCGAAGCAGGCGGAGGCTACACCTTC	CASTSEAGGGYTF
NA	few	TRBV15	TRBJ1-2	TGTGCCACCAGCAGAGGGGACGGAAGAGCTAACTATGGCTACACCTTC	CATSRGDGRANYGYTF
TRBD2	NA	TRBV20-1	TRBJ2-7	TGCAGTGCTAGAGACCCAGCGGGAGCCGGCTACGAGCAGTACTTC	CSARDPAGAGYEQYF
TRBD1	few	TRBV28	TRBJ1-2	TGTGCCAGCAGCGTCCAGACAGGGATCGGCTATGGCTACACCTTC	CASSVQTGIGYGYTF
TRBD1	many	TRBV12-3/TRBV12-4	TRBJ1-1	TGTGCCAGCAGTAGGGACAGGCGGACTGAAGCTTTCTTT	CASSRDRRTEAFF